This T cell receptor beta chain was captured in a study of blood T cells in healthy people across ages. Primers used in a second PCR of about 6 to 11 cycles were a sample-barcoded 5' primer and a J-beta primer mix. TCRdb redid the calling of the 5' RACE reads with MiXCR, one entry per CDR3 protein. In the table there are about 1.6 million distinct CDR3 sequences, roughly a third of which are singletons. This clonotype showed up just a few times. CDR3 size: 17 residues. Trimming removed 0 bases at V and 1 base at J, with 14 bases between. Per the germline V gene, CDR1 is SGHVS and CDR2 is FQNEAQ. The sequence was collected from a woman aged 25 to 39 in good health. The material sequenced was blood. The chain recombines TRBV7-8 with TRBJ2-3; a weak D match, TRBD2 (5 bases). CDR3 sequence (DNA): TGTGCCAGCAGCTTAGCTCCACTAGATTTTGGCACAGATACGCAGTATTTT. Protein product: CASSLAPLDFGTDTQYF. The whole variable domain, filled in from reference TRBV7-8 and TRBJ2-3, reads GAGVSQSPRYKVAKRGQDVALRCDPISGHVSLFWYQQALGQGPEFLTYFQNEAQLDKSGLPSDRFFAERPEGSVSTLKIQRTQQEDSAVYLCASSLAPLDFGTDTQYFGPGTRLTVL.